The 29 T cell receptor beta chains in this list originate from one sample, sequenced in a study of spatial heterogeneity in lung cancer. TCRdb used MiXCR to reprocess the 5' RACE reads, holding one entry per CDR3 protein. This repertoire shows 15,000 to 20,000 distinct CDR3 sequences, 6.2% found once; its top ten account for 5.5% to 8%. The time point denotes: sample taken at primary tumor resection. Study outcomes and limitations: Tracking of tumor mutation counts was seen in expanded intratumoral alpha and beta TCR counts.

No antigens are known for them. Sequencing used lung tumor tissue, obtained at surgery. These receptors came from a male donor with early-stage non-small cell lung cancer.

This clonotype was recorded at least ten times. This beta chain is an unintended read in a library built for alpha chains; its size means little. The V and J genes are TRBV28 and TRBJ1-5, with D hard to call. Per the germline V gene, CDR1 is MDHEN and CDR2 is SYDVKM. V was shortened by 2 bases and J by 6 bases, with 14 bases between the two germline ends. The CDR3 spans 15 residues. This CDR3 is CASSLPLMGGQPQHF. The CDR3 DNA follows: TGTGCCAGCAGTTTACCCCTCATGGGAGGTCAGCCCCAGCATTTT.

This clonotype was recorded at least ten times. This beta chain came through as a stray read in a library set up for alpha chains, and its size says little. The DNA of the CDR3 is TGCGCCAGCAAGCAGGCCCTATTCACAGATACGCAGTATTTT. Protein: CASKQALFTDTQYF. V gene TRBV5-1 combines with J gene TRBJ2-3; D unclear. Germline assignment: CDR1 SGHRS and CDR2 YFSETQ. The V gene lost 6 bases and the J gene lost 2 bases, with 13 bases spanning the gap. CDR3 length: 14 residues.

Notes on this clonotype: With the library built for alpha chains, this beta chain is off target and its frequency is not meaningful. The chain couples TRBV7-2 to TRBJ2-2; D is unresolved. V was cut by 4 bases and J by 0 bases, with 12 bases left in between. In germline, CDR1 is SGHTA, CDR2 FQGNSA. The CDR3 spans 16 residues. The CDR3 region is CASSSLGIANTGELFF. CDR3 nucleotides: TGTGCCAGCAGCTCCCTGGGTATAGCGAACACCGGGGAGCTGTTTTTT.

This clonotype was detected many times. With the library built for alpha chains, this beta chain is off target and its frequency is not meaningful. The chain combines TRBV4-3 with TRBJ2-3, with D uncertain. The germline V gene encodes CDR1 LGHNA and CDR2 YSLEER. The CDR3 has 17 amino acids. The V gene lost 1 base and the J gene lost 2 bases, with 16 bases spanning the gap. The CDR3 DNA follows: TGCGCCAGCAGCCAAGGAACGACGGGCTTAAACACAGATACGCAGTATTTT. Its protein is CASSQGTTGLNTDTQYF.

This clonotype was counted ten times or more. This beta chain turned up in a library designed for alpha chains; as an off-target read, its abundance says little. The chain joins TRBV7-2 to TRBJ2-5; no clear D gene. V lost 5 bases, J lost 4 bases, and 14 bases lay in between. The CDR3 is 14 amino acids. CDR1 is SGHTA, CDR2 FQGNSA, per germline. CDR3 in amino acids: CASSLGSGLETQYF. For the CDR3, the DNA is TGTGCCAGCAGCCTAGGAAGTGGTCTAGAGACCCAGTACTTC.

This clonotype was picked up many times. This beta chain slipped into a library made for alpha chains as a stray read, so its size is not meaningful. The rearrangement uses TRBV27 and TRBJ2-7, with D hard to call. V lost 2 bases and J 0 bases, leaving 5 bases between the germline ends. Per germline, CDR1 MNHEY and CDR2 SMNVEV (reference sequence). CDR3 length equals 13 residues. Here the CDR3 reads CASSLQSSYEQYF. The CDR3 region has the DNA TGTGCCAGCAGTTTACAGAGCTCCTACGAGCAGTACTTC.

This clonotype appeared many times. Within a library made for alpha chains, this beta chain is off target, and its count is uninformative. V gene TRBV6-1 combines with J gene TRBJ2-4, with D maybe TRBD2 (7 bases). V was trimmed by 1 base and J by 8 bases, leaving 24 bases between them. The CDR3 has 18 residues. Germline V gene lookup returns CDR1 MNHNS and CDR2 SASEGT. CDR3 amino acids: CASSEEGLGGGAGDIQYF. The CDR3 DNA sequence: TGTGCCAGCAGTGAAGAGGGTTTAGGTGGGGGGGCCGGAGACATTCAGTACTTC.

This clonotype was recorded at least ten times. This beta chain lies outside the target of a library built for alpha chains; its clone size means little. V is TRBV11-2 and J is TRBJ2-3, with TRBD2 matching over 11 bases. The CDR3 runs 12 residues. Per germline, CDR1 SGHAT and CDR2 FQNNGV. With 5 bases clipped from V and 14 bases from J, the junction kept 6 bases outside the gene matches. CDR3 protein: CASSPTSGVRYF. In DNA, the CDR3 is TGTGCCAGCAGCCCGACTAGCGGGGTCAGGTATTTT.

There are a few counts of this clonotype. For a library built for alpha chains, this beta chain is a stray read; little rests on its size. The V call is TRBV6-1, the J call TRBJ2-7; 9 bases line up with TRBD1. The CDR3 is made up of 13 amino acids. The V and J ends lost 6 bases and 3 bases, in that order; junction bases with no gene match: 3. CDR1 and CDR2 from the germline V gene are MNHNS and SASEGT. CDR3 amino acids: CASRGDRVYEQYF. In nucleotides, the CDR3 is TGTGCCAGCAGAGGGGACAGGGTCTACGAGCAGTACTTC.

This clonotype was counted at least ten times. In a library made to pick up alpha chains, this beta chain is a stray read with a size that means little. The J gene is TRBJ1-1, the V gene TRBV29-1, with a possible D match to TRBD1 (6 bases). The V gene's germline CDR1 is SQVTM and CDR2 ANQGSEA. The CDR3 extends over 13 amino acids. V was cut by 7 bases and J by 1 base, with 13 bases left in between. CDR3 loop: CSGGGRRNTEAFF. DNA for the CDR3: TGCAGCGGTGGGGGCAGGCGGAACACTGAAGCTTTCTTT.

This clonotype was seen a few times. A library prepared for alpha chains yielded this beta chain as an off-target read; its size is of little meaning. CDR3 sequence reads: CAIRRQHNSNEKLFF. CDR3 nucleotides: TGTGCCATCAGGAGGCAGCACAACTCTAATGAAAAACTGTTTTTT. The genes are TRBV19 and TRBJ1-4, with D hard to call. The CDR3 length is 15 residues. The ends were cut back, 10 bases at V and 3 bases at J, with 18 bases in the middle. Per the germline V gene, CDR1 is LNHDA and CDR2 is SQIVND (reference sequence). Using reference TRBV19 and TRBJ1-4 for the parts outside the CDR3, the full variable domain is DGGITQSPKYLFRKEGQNVTLSCEQNLNHDAMYWYRQDPGQGLRLIYYSQIVNDFQKGDIAEGYSVSREKKESFPLTVTSAQKNPTAFYLCAIRRQHNSNEKLFFGSGTQLSVL.

This clonotype was seen ten or more times. Because this beta chain is a stray read in a library intended to capture alpha chains, its abundance should not be given much weight. This chain joins TRBV6-6 and TRBJ2-5; 11 bases align to TRBD2. Germline CDR1 is MNHNY and CDR2 is SVGAGI (reference sequence). This CDR3 has 16 residues. V was clipped by 4 bases and J by 4 bases; unmatched bases: 8. CDR3 protein: CASSSQSTSGVETQYF. CDR3 DNA sequence: TGTGCCAGCAGTTCCCAATCGACTAGCGGGGTAGAGACCCAGTACTTC.

This clonotype was picked up many times. In a library made to pick up alpha chains, this beta chain is a stray read with a size that means little. This chain connects TRBV28 to TRBJ2-1; no clear D gene. V was pared by 2 bases and J by 4 bases, with 12 bases between. The CDR3 spans 15 residues. Per germline, CDR1 MDHEN and CDR2 SYDVKM. The CDR3 nucleotides are TGTGCCAGCAGTTTAATGGCGCAGAGTTACAATGAGCAGTTCTTC. Translating it yields CASSLMAQSYNEQFF.

In this sample, this clonotype is medium-sized. This beta chain is an unintended read in a library built for alpha chains; its size means little. CDR3 DNA sequence: TGTGCCAGCAGCGCAGAGGGGACCCAGTACTTC. It is translated as CASSAEGTQYF. This chain joins TRBV7-9 and TRBJ2-5; tentatively, D is TRBD2 (5 bases). The germline V gene encodes CDR1 SEHNR and CDR2 FQNEAQ (reference sequence). The CDR3 consists of 11 residues. Trimming removed 5 bases at V and 7 bases at J, with 8 bases between.

In this sample, this clonotype turned up many times. As an off-target read in a library built for alpha chains, this beta chain has a frequency of little significance. The chain recombines TRBV27 with TRBJ1-2, with 7 bases aligning to TRBD1. The length of the CDR3 is 15 residues. V gave up 3 bases and J gave up 2 bases; unmatched junction bases: 6. CDR1 and CDR2 (germline): MNHEY, SMNVEV (reference sequence). CDR3 DNA: TGTGCCAGCAGTTTGGCAGGGGGGAAAAACTATGGCTACACCTTC. Translation gives CASSLAGGKNYGYTF.

Of note for this clonotype: Because this beta chain is a stray read in a library intended to capture alpha chains, its abundance should not be given much weight. The chain is built from TRBV5-1 and TRBJ2-2; tentatively, D is TRBD1 (5 bases). The CDR3 runs to 15 residues. The V end lost 4 bases, the J end lost 5 bases, and 15 bases lay between the germline ends. Germline CDR1 is SGHRS and CDR2 is YFSETQ. The DNA of the CDR3 is TGCGCCAGCAGCCCCCTAATGACAGCGACCGGGGAGCTGTTTTTT. Its protein product is CASSPLMTATGELFF.

This clonotype has a count of ten or more. Because this beta chain is a stray read in a library intended to capture alpha chains, its abundance should not be given much weight. The rearrangement joins TRBV7-6 to TRBJ2-5, with 10 bases aligning to TRBD1. The germline V gene encodes CDR1 SGHVS and CDR2 FNYEAQ. The CDR3 length is 15 residues. Trimming removed 3 bases from V and 7 bases from J; junction bases left unmatched: 8. The CDR3 bases are TGTGCCAGCAGCTTCTCCGGGACAGGGGTGGGGACCCAGTACTTC. This encodes CASSFSGTGVGTQYF.

This clonotype was observed at least ten times. This beta chain is an unintended read in a library built for alpha chains; its size means little. The chain uses TRBV12-3 or TRBV12-4 and TRBJ1-1, with D hard to call. V lost 5 bases and J lost 6, with 13 bases in between. This CDR3 is 13 amino acids long. The CDR3: CASSPSYSAEAFF. The CDR3 DNA reads as TGTGCCAGCAGTCCCTCTTATAGCGCTGAAGCTTTCTTT.

This clonotype appeared many times. This beta chain appears as a stray read in a library generated for alpha chains; its size is not informative. CDR3 sequence reads: CASSLRTGELFF. The CDR3 region has the DNA TGTGCCAGCAGTTTAAGGACCGGGGAGCTGTTTTTT. The gene calls are TRBV28 and TRBJ2-2; D is ambiguous. This CDR3 spans 12 amino acids. Per germline, CDR1 MDHEN and CDR2 SYDVKM. Trimming left V 2 bases short and J 5 bases short, with 3 bases between.

Details on this clonotype: Mismatch with germline at one junction end may stem from a read error. Being off target in a library aimed at alpha chains, this beta chain has a size of little meaning. The chain links TRBV7-2 to TRBJ2-2, with D unresolved. Germline V gene data show CDR1 as SGHTA and CDR2 as FQGNSA. This CDR3 region has 13 residues. CDR3 coding DNA: TGTGCCGGCAGCTGGGGAAGATCCGGGGAGCTGTTTTTT. This sequence encodes CAGSWGRSGELFF.

At least ten counts were recorded for this clonotype. For a library built for alpha chains, this beta chain is a stray read; little rests on its size. The genes are TRBV3-1 and TRBJ2-1; TRBD2 matches 7 bases. The V gene end was trimmed by 6 bases and the J gene end by 1 base; junction bases not matched to a gene: 3. Germline CDR1 is LGHDT and CDR2 is YNNKEL (reference sequence). This CDR3 region has 14 residues. DNA for the CDR3: TGTGCCAGCAGGCAGCGGGGTTCCTACAATGAGCAGTTCTTC. It yields the protein CASRQRGSYNEQFF.

This clonotype showed up many times. Within a library made for alpha chains, this beta chain is off target, and its count is uninformative. DNA for the CDR3: TGTGCCACCAGTGATCCGGCTTCGGATACGCAGTATTTT. Translating it yields CATSDPASDTQYF. The genes are TRBV24-1 and TRBJ2-3; D is undetermined. This CDR3 is built from 13 residues. The germline gives CDR1 KGHDR, CDR2 SFDVKD. V was cut by 3 bases and J by 6 bases, with 9 bases left in between.

This clonotype appeared many times. This beta chain is a stray sequence in a library constructed for alpha chains; its clone size is not meaningful. The genes are TRBV5-6 and TRBJ2-5, with TRBD1 matching 8 bases. Germline V lookup: CDR1 SGHDT, CDR2 YYEEEE. Trimming at V came to 0 bases and at J to 2 bases, leaving 3 bases not matched to a gene. This CDR3 has 15 amino acids. This CDR3 reads CASSLVTGAQETQYF. CDR3 DNA sequence: TGTGCCAGCAGCTTGGTGACAGGGGCACAAGAGACCCAGTACTTC.

Concerning this clonotype itself: A much larger clonotype is one base distant, so this may be a read error. This beta chain lies outside the target of a library built for alpha chains; its clone size means little. This chain joins TRBV24-1 and TRBJ2-3; D is uncertain. This CDR3 comprises 13 residues. Germline-derived CDR1 and CDR2 are KGHDR and SFDVKD. For the CDR3, the DNA is TGTGCCACATCTCGGACCTTCACATATACGCAGTATTTT. It codes for CATSRTFTYTQYF.

Many counts were recorded for this clonotype. This beta chain came through as a stray read in a library set up for alpha chains, and its size says little. The rearrangement links TRBV27 to TRBJ2-2; 8 nucleotides align to TRBD2. The CDR3 length is 14 residues. Trimming cost V 7 bases and J 8 bases; bases outside gene matches: 9. Germline V gene data show CDR1 as MNHEY and CDR2 as SMNVEV (reference sequence). The CDR3 reads CASNSGSNVGELFF. DNA of the CDR3: TGTGCCAGCAACAGCGGGAGTAATGTTGGGGAGCTGTTTTTT.

This clonotype was found many times. This beta chain is a stray read from a library made for alpha chains; its abundance is not meaningful. The gene calls are TRBV6-2 or TRBV6-3 and TRBJ2-7; D might be TRBD1 (6 bases). Trimming stripped 6 bases from V and 0 bases from J, with 12 bases between. The CDR3 loop spans 14 amino acids. The germline CDR1 and CDR2 sequences are MNHEY and SVGEGT. The CDR3: CASRRQAYSYEQYF. CDR3 DNA: TGTGCCAGCAGGCGACAGGCTTACTCCTACGAGCAGTACTTC.

The sample holds many counts of this clonotype. The library was designed around alpha chains, so this beta chain is a stray read whose abundance carries little weight. J is TRBJ1-5 and V is TRBV28; no reliable D call. V lost 7 bases to trimming and J lost 2 bases, with 21 bases between them. The length of the CDR3 is 17 residues. Germline CDR1 is MDHEN and CDR2 is SYDVKM. The CDR3 region is CASKPRRQVSGNQPQHF. DNA for the CDR3: TGTGCCAGCAAACCTCGACGTCAGGTTTCGGGCAATCAGCCCCAGCATTTT.

At least ten counts were recorded for this clonotype. This beta chain is an unintended read in a library built for alpha chains; its size means little. The chain couples TRBV28 to TRBJ2-1; no definite D call. The CDR3 runs to 19 residues. Trimming took 1 base from V and 1 from J, leaving 20 bases between them. Germline CDR1 and CDR2: MDHEN and SYDVKM. The CDR3 sequence: CASSLSARLKWDSYNEQFF. The CDR3 nucleotides are TGTGCCAGCAGTTTATCCGCCCGATTGAAATGGGATTCCTACAATGAGCAGTTCTTC.

This clonotype was detected ten times or more. This beta chain is a stray read from a library made for alpha chains; its abundance is not meaningful. The V gene is TRBV10-3, the J gene TRBJ1-2; no firm D call. The germline V gene encodes CDR1 ENHRY and CDR2 SYGVKD. The CDR3 loop spans 11 amino acids. The V and J ends lost 3 bases and 7 bases respectively, with 6 bases between them. The CDR3 bases are TGTGCCATCAGTGAAGGGAGTGGCTACACCTTC. It translates to CAISEGSGYTF.